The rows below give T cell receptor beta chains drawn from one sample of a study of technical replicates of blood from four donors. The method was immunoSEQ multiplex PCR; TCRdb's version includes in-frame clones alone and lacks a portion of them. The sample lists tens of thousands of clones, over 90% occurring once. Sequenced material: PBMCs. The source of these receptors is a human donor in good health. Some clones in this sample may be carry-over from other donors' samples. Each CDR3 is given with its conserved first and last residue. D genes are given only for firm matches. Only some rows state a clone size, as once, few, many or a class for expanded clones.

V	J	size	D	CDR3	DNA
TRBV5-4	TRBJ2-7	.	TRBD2	CASSLRTSGRFYEQYF	TGTGCCAGCAGCTTGAGGACTAGCGGGAGGTTCTACGAGCAGTACTTC
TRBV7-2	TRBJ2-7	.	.	CASSLIGPQGEQYF	TGTGCCAGCAGCTTAATCGGGCCACAGGGCGAGCAGTACTTC
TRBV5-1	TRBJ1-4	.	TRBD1	CASSLRGDRGNEKLFF	TGCGCCAGCAGCTTGAGGGGGGACAGGGGAAATGAAAAACTGTTTTTT
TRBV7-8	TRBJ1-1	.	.	CASSGRTEAFF	TGTGCCAGCAGCGGGAGGACTGAAGCTTTCTTT
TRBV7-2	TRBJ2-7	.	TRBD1	CASSLGRQGYEQYF	TGTGCCAGCAGCCTCGGTAGACAGGGCTACGAGCAGTACTTC
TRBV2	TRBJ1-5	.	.	CASSLDRLGQPQHF	TGTGCCAGCAGCCTCGACAGGCTAGGGCAGCCCCAGCATTTT
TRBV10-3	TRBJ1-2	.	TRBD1	CAISYYGQGEAAYGYTF	TGTGCCATCAGTTATTACGGACAGGGTGAGGCTGCCTATGGCTACACCTTC
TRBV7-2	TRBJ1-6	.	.	CASSPIQIGISPLHF	TGTGCCAGCAGCCCGATCCAAATCGGGATATCACCCCTCCACTTT
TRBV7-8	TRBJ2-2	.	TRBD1	CASSVAPGTGNTGELFF	TGTGCCAGCAGCGTAGCACCCGGGACAGGAAACACCGGGGAGCTGTTTTTT
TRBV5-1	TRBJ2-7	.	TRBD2	CASSLGVSGDPYEQYF	TGCGCCAGCAGCTTGGGCGTTAGCGGGGACCCCTACGAGCAGTACTTC
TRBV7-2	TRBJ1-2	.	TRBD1	CASSPRTGATHGYTF	TGTGCCAGCAGCCCACGTACAGGGGCCACACATGGCTACACCTTC
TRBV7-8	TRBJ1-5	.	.	CASSPRGSGNQPQHF	TGTGCCAGCAGCCCTCGGGGGTCGGGCAATCAGCCCCAGCATTTT
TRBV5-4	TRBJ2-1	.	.	CASSLDLANRRGNEQFF	TGTGCCAGCAGCTTGGATCTAGCTAATAGACGAGGCAATGAGCAGTTCTTC
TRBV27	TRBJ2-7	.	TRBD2	CASQGLAGVYEQYF	TGTGCCAGCCAGGGACTAGCGGGAGTATACGAGCAGTACTTC
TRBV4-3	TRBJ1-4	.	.	CASSQNKGGDEKLFF	TGCGCCAGCAGCCAAAACAAGGGAGGTGATGAAAAACTGTTTTTT
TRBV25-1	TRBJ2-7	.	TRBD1	CASSGDRGNYEQYF	TGTGCCAGCAGTGGAGACAGGGGGAATTACGAGCAGTACTTC
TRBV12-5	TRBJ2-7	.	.	CASGLAGGQYF	TGTGCTAGTGGTTTGGCTGGCGGGCAGTACTTC
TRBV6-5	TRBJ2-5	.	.	CASSYRGTPQETQYF	TGTGCCAGCAGTTACCGTGGGACACCCCAAGAGACCCAGTACTTC
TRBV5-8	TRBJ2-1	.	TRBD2	CASSSRSGLAGDNEQFF	TGTGCCAGCAGCTCACGGAGCGGGCTAGCGGGAGACAATGAGCAGTTCTTC
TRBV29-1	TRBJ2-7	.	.	CSVERGNSYEQYF	TGCAGCGTTGAAAGGGGGAACTCCTACGAGCAGTACTTC
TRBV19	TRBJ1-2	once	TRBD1	CASSTTRDRGYYGYTF	TGTGCCAGTAGTACCACCCGGGACAGGGGATACTATGGCTACACCTTC
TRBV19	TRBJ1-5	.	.	CASTMEGRFQPQHF	TGTGCCAGTACCATGGAGGGACGGTTTCAGCCCCAGCATTTT
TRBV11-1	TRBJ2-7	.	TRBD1	CASSFDRGAYEQYF	TGTGCCAGCAGTTTCGACAGGGGGGCCTACGAGCAGTACTTC
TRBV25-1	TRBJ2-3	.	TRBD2	CASSESGGPAGDTQYF	TGTGCCAGCAGCGAGAGCGGGGGGCCCGCCGGAGATACGCAGTATTTT
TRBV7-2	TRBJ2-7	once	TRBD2	CATRKWEGGSLWEQYF	TGTGCCACCCGTAAGTGGGAGGGCGGTTCGTTGTGGGAGCAGTACTTC
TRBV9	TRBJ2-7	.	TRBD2	CASSFASGDSYEQYF	TGTGCCAGCAGCTTCGCTAGCGGGGATTCCTACGAGCAGTACTTC
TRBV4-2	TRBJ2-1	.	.	CASSQLTVISYNEQFF	TGTGCCAGCAGCCAACTGACAGTAATCTCCTACAATGAGCAGTTCTTC
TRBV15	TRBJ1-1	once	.	CATSRIVMNTEAFF	TGTGCCACCAGCAGGATAGTAATGAACACTGAAGCTTTCTTT
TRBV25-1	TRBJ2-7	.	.	CASSEEGLGTYEQYF	TGTGCCAGCAGTGAGGAGGGATTGGGCACCTACGAGCAGTACTTC
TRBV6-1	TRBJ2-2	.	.	CASNPGTNTGELFF	TGTGCCAGCAATCCGGGGACGAACACCGGGGAGCTGTTTTTT
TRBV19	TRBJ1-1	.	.	CASSPRGWATEAFF	TGTGCCAGTAGTCCGCGGGGATGGGCGACTGAAGCTTTCTTT
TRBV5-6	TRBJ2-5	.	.	CASSFRSSLSETQYF	TGTGCCAGCAGCTTCAGGTCGAGCTTGTCAGAGACCCAGTACTTC
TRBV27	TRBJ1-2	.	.	CASRQVQGWYGYTF	TGTGCCAGCAGACAAGTCCAGGGGTGGTATGGCTACACCTTC
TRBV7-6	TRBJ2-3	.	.	CASSSRQNPSTDTQYF	TGTGCCAGCAGCTCAAGACAGAATCCAAGCACAGATACGCAGTATTTT
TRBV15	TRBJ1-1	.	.	CATSSSARGTEAFF	TGTGCCACCAGCAGTAGCGCTCGAGGGACTGAAGCTTTCTTT
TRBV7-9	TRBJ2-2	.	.	CASSSGEWTGELFF	TGTGCCAGCAGCTCAGGGGAGTGGACCGGGGAGCTGTTTTTT
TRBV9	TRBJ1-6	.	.	CASSSSQRNSPLHF	TGTGCCAGCAGCTCCAGCCAGCGGAATTCACCCCTCCACTTT
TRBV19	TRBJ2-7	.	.	CASSQTGLSYEQYF	TGTGCCAGTAGTCAGACAGGTCTTTCCTACGAGCAGTACTTC
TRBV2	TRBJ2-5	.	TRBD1	CASGPPGQGETQYF	TGTGCCAGCGGCCCCCCCGGACAGGGAGAGACCCAGTACTTC
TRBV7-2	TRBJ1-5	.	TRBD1	CASSFSQGVGQPQHF	TGTGCCAGCAGCTTCTCGCAGGGGGTCGGTCAGCCCCAGCATTTT
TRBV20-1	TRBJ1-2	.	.	CSAQDSRGYTF	TGCAGTGCTCAGGACAGTAGGGGCTACACCTTC
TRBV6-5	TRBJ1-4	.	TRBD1	CASSGWTGNEKLFF	TGTGCCAGCAGCGGCTGGACAGGGAATGAAAAACTGTTTTTT
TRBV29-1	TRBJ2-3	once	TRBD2	CSVISILAGSTDTQYF	TGCAGCGTTATAAGTATTCTAGCGGGAAGCACAGATACGCAGTATTTT
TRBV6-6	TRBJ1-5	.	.	CASSSDFNQPQHF	TGTGCCAGCAGCTCCGACTTCAATCAGCCCCAGCATTTT
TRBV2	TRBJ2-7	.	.	CACASGIGIEQYF	TGTGCCTGCGCGTCGGGGATAGGGATCGAGCAGTACTTC
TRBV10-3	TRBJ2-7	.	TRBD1	CAISEGGTGNYEQYF	TGTGCCATCAGTGAAGGTGGGACAGGGAACTACGAGCAGTACTTC
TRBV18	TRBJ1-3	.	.	CASSPPGRSSGNTIYF	TGTGCCAGCTCACCCCCGGGTAGGAGCTCTGGAAACACCATATATTTT
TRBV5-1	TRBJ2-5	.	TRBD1	CASSSTGGGRETQYF	TGCGCCAGCAGCTCAACAGGGGGCGGTCGGGAGACCCAGTACTTC
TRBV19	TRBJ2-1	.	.	CASRGADYNEQFF	TGTGCCAGTCGGGGGGCAGATTACAATGAGCAGTTCTTC
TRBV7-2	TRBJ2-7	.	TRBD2	CASSESSGGFYEQYF	TGTGCCAGCAGCGAATCTAGCGGGGGGTTCTACGAGCAGTACTTC
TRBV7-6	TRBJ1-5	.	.	CASSLTLRVSLVGFDCYQPQHF	TGTGCCAGCAGCTTAACGCTCCGCGTCTCACTAGTCGGATTCGATTGTTATCAGCCCCAGCATTTT
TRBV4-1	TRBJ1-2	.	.	CASSQGGGKGDYGYTF	TGCGCCAGCAGCCAAGGAGGGGGAAAAGGGGACTATGGCTACACCTTC
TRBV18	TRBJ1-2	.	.	CASSPDRYGYTF	TGTGCCAGCTCACCAGACAGATATGGCTACACCTTC